The text below deals with one TCR beta chain. What it recognizes is unknown. These data belong to a study of blood T cells in healthy people across ages. Using a J-beta primer mix together with a sample-barcoded 5' primer, a second PCR was run for roughly 6 to 12 cycles. TCRdb itself ran the 5' RACE reads through MiXCR, one entry per CDR3 protein. The data contain 1.5 million to 2 million distinct CDR3 sequences, 30% to 40% of them seen just once; the ten biggest clones take up 11%. Germline CDR1 SGHKS, CDR2 YYEKEE (reference sequence). This CDR3 region has 17 residues. Trimming stripped 0 bases from V and 0 bases from J, with 13 bases between. Study results and caveats: Diversity of TCR beta per million T cells declined in a roughly linear way with age.

This chain joins TRBV5-5 and TRBJ2-1, with TRBD2 as a possible D gene (6 bases). The clonotype was recovered from a woman in her 30s in good health. Sequencing used blood. CDR3 coding DNA: TGTGCCAGCAGCTTGGAAGATGGAGGGACCTCCTACAATGAGCAGTTCTTC. It codes for CASSLEDGGTSYNEQFF.